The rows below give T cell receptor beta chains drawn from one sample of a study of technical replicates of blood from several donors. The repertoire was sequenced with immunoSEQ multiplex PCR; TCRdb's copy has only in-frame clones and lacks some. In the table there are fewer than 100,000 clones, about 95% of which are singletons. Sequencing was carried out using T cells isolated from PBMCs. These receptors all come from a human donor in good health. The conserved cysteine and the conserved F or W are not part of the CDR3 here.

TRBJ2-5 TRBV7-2 ASSLTQNQETQY
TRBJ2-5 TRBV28 ASSLWGDRIETQY
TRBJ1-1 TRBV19 ASLRDRETEAF
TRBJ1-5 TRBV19 ASSMTRGSGQPQH
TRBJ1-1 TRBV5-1 ASSFGTGYTEAF
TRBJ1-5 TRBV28 ASSLREPFTANQPQH
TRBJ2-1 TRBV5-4 ASSLESGSGEQF
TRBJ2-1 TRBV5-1 ASSLDFALEF
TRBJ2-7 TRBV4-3 ASSQDWGLLYEQY
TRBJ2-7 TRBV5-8 ASSSADTTFSYEQY